The 23 T cell receptor beta chains presented below share a single source sample, sequenced in a study of blood T cell repertoires in COVID-19. The protocol was immunoSEQ multiplex PCR, while the TCRdb copy is restricted to in-frame clones and leaves out a portion. The sample carries a few hundred thousand clones, about 89% recorded once. The specimen sequenced was peripheral blood. These receptors came from a young man who had recovered from COVID-19.

Concerning this clone: Distinct nucleotide sequences in the sample also encode this CDR3. The chain links TRBV2 to TRBJ1-1, with 7 positions matching TRBD1. The V gene end was trimmed by 6 bases and the J gene end by 5 bases; junction bases not matched to a gene: 3. The length of the CDR3 is 12 residues. Germline CDR1 reads SNHLY; CDR2 reads FYNNEI. The DNA for the CDR3 is TGTGCCAGCAGCGCAGGGGGAACTGAAGCTTTCTTT. This codes for CASSAGGTEAFF. Full variable domain (remainder filled in from reference TRBV2 and TRBJ1-1): EPEVTQTPSHQVTQMGQEVILRCVPISNHLYFYWYRQILGQKVEFLVSFYNNEISEKSEIFDDQFSVERPDGSNFTLKIRSTKLEDSAMYFCASSAGGTEAFFGQGTRLTVV.

The rearrangement uses TRBV4-3 and TRBJ2-3, with D possibly TRBD1 on 5 matching bases. CDR3 length: 16 residues. Germline V gives CDR1 LGHNA, CDR2 YSLEER. The V and J ends lost 0 bases and 2 bases respectively, with 12 bases between them. The CDR3 bases are TGCGCCAGCAGCCAAGATCCGCAGGGAACCACAGATACGCAGTATTTT. This sequence encodes CASSQDPQGTTDTQYF.

J is TRBJ2-1 and V is TRBV6-5, with TRBD1 matching 9 bases. This CDR3 has 15 residues. The trim removed 2 bases at V and 7 bases at J, leaving 6 bases unmatched. From germline, CDR1 is MNHEY and CDR2 SVGAGI. DNA of the CDR3: TGTGCCAGCAGTTACGGACAGGGGCTGGGAAATGAGCAGTTCTTC. Protein: CASSYGQGLGNEQFF.

The rearrangement links TRBV7-9 to TRBJ1-2; TRBD1 matches 7 bases. CDR1 is SEHNR and CDR2 is FQNEAQ in the germline V gene (reference sequence). Unmatched junction bases numbered 9, after V lost 3 bases and J lost 5 bases. The CDR3 is made up of 15 amino acids. CDR3 amino acids: CASSFLAGGGYGYTF. For the CDR3, the DNA is TGTGCCAGCAGCTTTCTGGCAGGGGGTGGGTATGGCTACACCTTC.

This chain connects TRBV4-3 to TRBJ2-3, with TRBD2 matching 9 bases. Germline V gene lookup returns CDR1 LGHNA and CDR2 YSLEER. The length of the CDR3 is 17 residues. Trimming at V came to 1 base and at J to 4 bases, leaving 9 bases not matched to a gene. The CDR3 protein is CASSQVLSRGGSDTQYF. For the CDR3, the DNA is TGCGCCAGCAGCCAAGTACTCTCGCGGGGGGGCTCAGATACGCAGTATTTT.

This sequence joins TRBV28 and TRBJ2-1, with TRBD2 matching 11 bases. CDR1 and CDR2 from the germline V gene are MDHEN and SYDVKM. This CDR3 region has 18 residues. V trimming: 5 bases; J trimming: 5 bases; junction bases outside the gene matches: 14. CDR3 amino acids: CASSPPPLIAGGDNEQFF. DNA for the CDR3: TGTGCCAGCAGTCCGCCACCCCTAATAGCGGGGGGGGACAATGAGCAGTTCTTC.

The chain uses TRBV13 and TRBJ2-7; TRBD2 agrees at 11 bases. Germline-derived CDR1 and CDR2 are PRHDT and FYEKMQ (reference sequence). This CDR3 comprises 15 residues. V gave up 5 bases and J gave up 2 bases; unmatched junction bases: 5. CDR3 in amino acids: CASSASGGITYEQYF. CDR3 DNA: TGTGCCAGCAGCGCTAGCGGGGGGATAACCTACGAGCAGTACTTC.

The rearrangement joins TRBV6-2 or TRBV6-3 to TRBJ1-3; TRBD1 might be the D (6 bases). CDR3 length: 19 amino acids. Germline CDR1 is MNHEY and CDR2 is SVGEGT. Trimming left V 2 bases short and J 0 bases short, with 20 bases between. The DNA for the CDR3 is TGTGCCAGCAGTTACCGACCATTGGACAGACTTATCTCTGGAAACACCATATATTTT. The encoded protein is CASSYRPLDRLISGNTIYF.

The J gene is TRBJ2-1, the V gene TRBV27; D perhaps matches TRBD2 (6 bases). Trimming took off 2 bases at V and 4 bases at J, with 9 bases between the two ends. CDR1 and CDR2 (germline): MNHEY, SMNVEV (reference sequence). The CDR3 consists of 14 residues. The CDR3 loop is CASSLRGTYNEQFF. The DNA for the CDR3 is TGTGCCAGCAGTTTACGGGGGACTTACAATGAGCAGTTCTTC.

The V and J genes are TRBV9 and TRBJ2-3, with TRBD2 matching over 12 bases. V lost 2 bases, J lost 0 bases, and 13 bases stayed unmatched. The V gene's germline CDR1 is SGDLS and CDR2 YYNGEE. CDR3 size: 20 residues. The CDR3 nucleotides are TGTGCCAGCAGCGTTGGGGCTAGCGGGGGGGTAGGATCGAGCACAGATACGCAGTATTTT. It is translated as CASSVGASGGVGSSTDTQYF.

V usage is TRBV10-3 and J usage is TRBJ2-2; D may be TRBD2 (6 bases). The CDR3 totals 14 residues. The V end lost 8 bases, the J end lost 4 bases, and 14 bases lay between the germline ends. Looked up from germline, CDR1 is ENHRY and CDR2 is SYGVKD. The CDR3 nucleotides read TGTGCCATCGGTTCGGGGGTGGCCACCGGGGAGCTGTTTTTT. This encodes CAIGSGVATGELFF.

The chain recombines TRBV11-2 with TRBJ2-1; 12 bases align to TRBD2. The CDR3 runs to 16 residues. The V and J ends lost 2 bases and 1 base, in that order; junction bases with no gene match: 0. Germline V gene lookup returns CDR1 SGHAT and CDR2 FQNNGV. CDR3 sequence reads: CASSLLAGGSYNEQFF. The CDR3 DNA reads TGTGCCAGCAGCTTACTAGCGGGAGGGTCCTACAATGAGCAGTTCTTC.

The chain employs TRBV29-1 and TRBJ2-7, with 8 positions matching TRBD1. The CDR3 has 13 amino acids. After removal of 4 bases from V and 3 bases from J, the junction contained 5 bases not matched to a gene. The germline gives CDR1 SQVTM, CDR2 ANQGSEA. The CDR3 reads CSVAAQGVYEQYF. The CDR3 DNA sequence: TGCAGCGTTGCCGCACAGGGGGTCTACGAGCAGTACTTC.

This chain joins TRBV2 and TRBJ1-5; D gene uncertain. Germline V CDR1 and CDR2: SNHLY, FYNNEI. This CDR3 contains 16 residues. V was clipped by 5 bases and J by 0 bases, with 14 bases between them. The CDR3 DNA reads TGTGCCAGCAGTACCATTGGTCGAGCTAGCAATCAGCCCCAGCATTTT. Residues: CASSTIGRASNQPQHF.

The V call is TRBV7-9, the J call TRBJ1-2; TRBD1 matches 7 bases. Looked up from germline, CDR1 is SEHNR and CDR2 is FQNEAQ (reference sequence). The CDR3 spans 15 residues. Germline trimming cut 1 base from V and 1 base from J; bases unmatched to any gene: 3. DNA for the CDR3: TGTGCCAGCAGCTTAGGGGACAGAGTTAACTATGGCTACACCTTC. The encoded protein is CASSLGDRVNYGYTF.

The genes are TRBV6-1 and TRBJ2-1; TRBD2 might be the D (8 bases). V lost 4 bases and J lost 4, with 20 bases in between. The CDR3 contains 17 residues. CDR1 and CDR2 from the germline V gene are MNHNS and SASEGT. The CDR3 is CASSAGLGTAKYNEQFF. The CDR3 nucleotides are TGTGCCAGCAGTGCGGGACTAGGGACAGCCAAGTACAATGAGCAGTTCTTC.

This chain joins TRBV6-5 and TRBJ2-7; the D gene is possibly TRBD2 (6 bases). The CDR3 has 16 residues. Germline V gives CDR1 MNHEY, CDR2 SVGAGI. Trimming left V 2 bases short and J 4 bases short, with 18 bases between. DNA of the CDR3: TGTGCCAGCAGTTACGGCATTAGGGGCGCGGGGTACGAGCAGTACTTC. Its protein is CASSYGIRGAGYEQYF.

Note on this clone: This sample includes further DNA sequences coding for the same CDR3. This chain links TRBV18 with TRBJ1-2; TRBD1 might be the D (5 bases). The V gene's germline CDR1 is KGHSH and CDR2 LQKENI. The V and J ends lost 3 bases and 1 base respectively, with 6 bases between them. The CDR3 length is 13 residues. DNA for the CDR3: TGTGCCAGCTCACCTGACAGTAACTATGGCTACACCTTC. Protein sequence: CASSPDSNYGYTF.

The V call is TRBV5-1, the J call TRBJ2-5; 10 bases align to TRBD2. Germline trimming cut 0 bases from V and 10 bases from J; bases unmatched to any gene: 12. Germline CDR1 reads SGHRS; CDR2 reads YFSETQ. This CDR3 comprises 16 residues. CDR3 in DNA: TGCGCCAGCAGCTTGGAAGTTAGCGGGGGGCTCGGTATCCAGTACTTC. Amino acid sequence: CASSLEVSGGLGIQYF.

V is TRBV18 and J is TRBJ1-5; 8 bases line up with TRBD1. With V trimmed by 3 bases and J by 5 bases, 6 bases remained unmatched. Germline loops: CDR1 KGHSH, CDR2 LQKENI. This CDR3 region has 15 residues. CDR3 amino acids: CASSPSRDRYQPQHF. The CDR3 DNA reads as TGTGCCAGCTCACCCTCCCGGGACAGGTATCAGCCCCAGCATTTT.

The chain employs TRBV4-3 and TRBJ1-6, with no clear D. The CDR3 is made up of 15 amino acids. Germline loops: CDR1 LGHNA, CDR2 YSLEER. Trimming stripped 4 bases from V and 9 bases from J, with 16 bases between. The CDR3 protein is CASSPTGVPSSPLHF. CDR3 bases: TGCGCCAGCAGCCCCACCGGGGTCCCAAGTTCACCCCTCCACTTT.

The rearrangement uses TRBV5-1 and TRBJ1-1; D is unresolved. The germline V gene encodes CDR1 SGHRS and CDR2 YFSETQ. This CDR3 contains 14 residues. The germline V and J ends were trimmed by 1 base and 1 base, with 8 bases remaining between them. The CDR3 region is CASSLSGENTEAFF. In DNA form, the CDR3 reads TGCGCCAGCAGCTTGAGTGGAGAGAACACTGAAGCTTTCTTT.

This chain joins TRBV5-1 and TRBJ2-7; TRBD2 matches at 11 bases. This CDR3 region has 15 residues. The V gene end was trimmed by 7 bases and the J gene end by 2 bases; junction bases not matched to a gene: 8. The germline V gene encodes CDR1 SGHRS and CDR2 YFSETQ. The DNA for the CDR3 is TGCGCCAGCCACCCGGGACTAGCGGAACCCTACGAGCAGTACTTC. Its protein product is CASHPGLAEPYEQYF.